This paragraph reports one T cell receptor beta chain. Residents of approximately 25 US areas, aged about 18 to 95 years, made up the participants. After removal of 5 bases from V and 3 bases from J, the junction contained 14 bases not matched to a gene. The CDR3 consists of 18 residues. The germline CDR1 and CDR2 sequences are SGHTA and FQGNSA. The record originates from a study of blood T cell repertoires in COVID-19. About the research overall: From the United States, Italy and Spain came samples of acute and convalescent COVID-19. Sample material is recorded as cDNA or gDNA derived from T cells, B-cell-depleted T cells, or PBMCs.

As originally analysed: Using reference gene primer amplification, nucleated cell counts were estimated. Assay used: immunoSEQ multiplex PCR; TCRdb lists only in-frame clones, some missing. The DNA gave D and trimming, while V, J and clone size come from that table. The table has over 350,000 clones, 87% seen once; the top ten hold just under 2%. The material sequenced was PBMCs or T cells enriched from blood (not recorded which). This chain connects TRBV7-2 to TRBJ2-5; 11 bases agree with TRBD2. This clonotype was sampled from a woman younger than 30 with acute COVID-19. The CDR3 reads CASSLNSPSGRRKETQYF. The CDR3 nucleotides read TGTGCCAGCAGCCTAAACTCACCTAGCGGGAGGAGAAAAGAGACCCAGTACTTC.